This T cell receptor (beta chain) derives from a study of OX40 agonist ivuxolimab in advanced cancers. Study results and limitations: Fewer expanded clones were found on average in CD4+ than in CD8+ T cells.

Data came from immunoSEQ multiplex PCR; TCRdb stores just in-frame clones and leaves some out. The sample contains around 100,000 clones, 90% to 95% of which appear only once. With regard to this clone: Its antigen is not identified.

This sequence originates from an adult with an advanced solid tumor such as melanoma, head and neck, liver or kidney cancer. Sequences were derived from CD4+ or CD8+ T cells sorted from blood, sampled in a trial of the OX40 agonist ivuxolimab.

This chain's CDR3 is CASSPRPLAGVVVTDTQYF. In DNA, the CDR3 is TGTGCCAGCAGCCCCAGACCGCTAGCGGGAGTCGTGGTAACAGATACGCAGTATTTT. V gene TRBV9 combines with J gene TRBJ2-3; 10 positions agree with TRBD2. CDR3 size: 19 residues. Germline V gives CDR1 SGDLS, CDR2 YYNGEE. With 4 bases clipped from V and 3 bases from J, the junction kept 17 bases outside the gene matches.